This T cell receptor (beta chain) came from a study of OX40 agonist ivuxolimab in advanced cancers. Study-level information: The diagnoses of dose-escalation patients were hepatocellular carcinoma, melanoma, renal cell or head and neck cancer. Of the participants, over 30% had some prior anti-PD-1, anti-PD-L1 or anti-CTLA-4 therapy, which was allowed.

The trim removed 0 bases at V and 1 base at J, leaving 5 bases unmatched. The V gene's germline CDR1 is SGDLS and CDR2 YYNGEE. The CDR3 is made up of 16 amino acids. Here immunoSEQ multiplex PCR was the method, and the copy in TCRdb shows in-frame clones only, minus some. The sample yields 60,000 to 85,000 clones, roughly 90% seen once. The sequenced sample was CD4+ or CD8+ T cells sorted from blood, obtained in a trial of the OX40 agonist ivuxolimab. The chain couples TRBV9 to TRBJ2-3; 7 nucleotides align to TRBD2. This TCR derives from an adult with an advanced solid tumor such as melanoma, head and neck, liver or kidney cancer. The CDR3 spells CASSVGGTSGTDTQYF. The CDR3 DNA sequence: TGTGCCAGCAGCGTAGGAGGAACTAGCGGCACAGATACGCAGTATTTT. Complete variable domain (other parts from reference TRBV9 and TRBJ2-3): DSGVTQTPKHLITATGQRVTLRCSPRSGDLSVYWYQQSLDQGLQFLIQYYNGEERAKGNILERFSAQQFPDLHSELNLSSLELGDSALYFCASSVGGTSGTDTQYFGPGTRLTVL.